Shown below are 7 T cell receptor beta chains from a single sample sequenced in a study of Ad26.COV2.S vaccination and SARS-CoV-2 variants. Regarding treatment: around 19 received Ad26.COV2.S at low or high dose, single or two shots; roughly five received placebo; per-sample allocation not given. Specimen acquisition occurred on day 63 following the initial vaccine or placebo injection. Only in-frame clones appear in the TCRdb table, and some are missing; sequencing was by immunoSEQ multiplex PCR. This sample yields fewer than 800,000 clones, of which 70% to 90% are seen a single time; approximately 1.5% belongs to the top ten. Material: peripheral blood, obtained in a trial of Ad26.COV2.S vaccine versus placebo. These receptors all stem from a person aged 18 to 59 who received the Ad26.COV2.S COVID-19 vaccine or a placebo.

The rearrangement links TRBV19 to TRBJ2-7, with 9 positions matching TRBD2. Germline CDR1 is LNHDA and CDR2 is SQIVND (reference sequence). The V and J ends lost 10 bases and 5 bases, in that order; junction bases with no gene match: 6. This CDR3 is built from 12 residues. CDR3: CATAGGNHEQYF. In nucleotides, the CDR3 is TGTGCCACCGCGGGAGGGAACCACGAGCAGTACTTC.

The chain carries TRBV6-1 and TRBJ2-1, with 10 bases that match TRBD2. V shed 0 bases and J 2 bases; nucleotides not matched to a gene: 7. CDR1 MNHNS and CDR2 SASEGT come from the germline V gene. The CDR3 extends over 18 amino acids. This CDR3 is CASSEARLAGDPYNEQFF. CDR3 in DNA: TGTGCCAGCAGTGAAGCGCGTCTAGCGGGAGACCCCTACAATGAGCAGTTCTTC.

This clone was picked up one time. This chain uses TRBV5-4 with TRBJ2-3; no clear D. The CDR3 contains 12 residues. The germline CDR1 and CDR2 sequences are SGHNT and YYREEE (reference sequence). Trimming removed 3 bases at V and 8 bases at J, with 10 bases between. CDR3 protein: CASSSFRRTQYF. For the CDR3, the DNA is TGTGCCAGCAGCTCCTTCAGACGTACGCAGTATTTT.

The rearrangement uses TRBV2 and TRBJ1-2; D is possibly TRBD1 (5 bases). With 3 bases removed from V and 4 bases from J, the gap between germline ends came to 12 bases. Germline lookup yields CDR1 SNHLY and CDR2 FYNNEI. This CDR3 has 14 residues. The CDR3 is CASSDPRGAYGYTF. CDR3 DNA: TGTGCCAGCAGTGACCCGCGTGGGGCCTATGGCTACACCTTC. Supplemented by reference TRBV2 and TRBJ1-2, the full variable domain reads EPEVTQTPSHQVTQMGQEVILRCVPISNHLYFYWYRQILGQKVEFLVSFYNNEISEKSEIFDDQFSVERPDGSNFTLKIRSTKLEDSAMYFCASSDPRGAYGYTFGSGTRLTVV.

CDR3 DNA: TGTGCCAGCAGCTTCCCAGGATTCCGGGAGACCCAGTACTTC. It codes for CASSFPGFRETQYF. This chain uses TRBV7-8 with TRBJ2-5, with no clear D. This CDR3 is built from 14 residues. In germline, CDR1 is SGHVS, CDR2 FQNEAQ. The V end lost 3 bases, the J end lost 5 bases, and 13 bases lay between the germline ends.

This CDR3 reads CASSVGTGVETQYF. The CDR3 nucleotides are TGTGCCAGCAGCGTAGGGACCGGTGTTGAGACCCAGTACTTC. J is TRBJ2-5 and V is TRBV9; D is unclear. Deletions cut 0 bases from V and 5 bases from J, with 11 bases between. Germline CDR1 SGDLS, CDR2 YYNGEE. The CDR3 length is 14 residues. The whole variable domain, filled in from reference TRBV9 and TRBJ2-5, reads DSGVTQTPKHLITATGQRVTLRCSPRSGDLSVYWYQQSLDQGLQFLIQYYNGEERAKGNILERFSAQQFPDLHSELNLSSLELGDSALYFCASSVGTGVETQYFGPGTRLLVL.

This clone was picked up one time. The chain has TRBV5-1 and TRBJ1-1, with 9 bases identical to TRBD1. This CDR3 spans 16 amino acids. Germline trimming cut 5 bases from V and 3 bases from J; bases unmatched to any gene: 11. Germline V gene lookup returns CDR1 SGHRS and CDR2 YFSETQ. The CDR3, as DNA: TGCGCCAGCAGGCCGAGGGGACAGGGAGTGGACACTGAAGCTTTCTTT. This gives the protein CASRPRGQGVDTEAFF.